The sequence of this T cell receptor beta chain was determined in a study of blood T cells in healthy people across ages. Peripheral blood, about 10 milliliters per donor, was collected. For this clonotype: The antigen is undetermined.

V lost 3 bases to trimming and J lost 0 bases; unmatched junction nucleotides: 10. Germline V CDR1 and CDR2: SGHTA, FQGNSA. The CDR3 has 17 residues. Overall study findings and caveats: A greater number of naive CD4+ cells and higher diversity distinguished long-lived donors from aged donors. Leaving the PBMCs unsorted stopped any conclusive comparison of naive versus antigen-experienced cells. Roughly linear declines in TCR beta diversity per million T cells occurred with age.

A sample-barcoded 5' primer and a J-beta primer mix were used in a second PCR of about 6 to 11 cycles. TCRdb analysed the 5' RACE reads with MiXCR anew, one entry per CDR3 protein. This table holds roughly 1.9 million distinct CDR3 sequences, more than 35% found once. The sequenced sample was blood. The TCR originated in a human donor in good health. The chain has TRBV7-2 and TRBJ2-7; 8 nucleotides line up with TRBD1. CDR3 amino acids: CASSFRTGGYFSYEQYF. CDR3 nucleotide sequence: TGTGCCAGCAGCTTCCGTACAGGGGGATACTTCTCCTACGAGCAGTACTTC. Filled out from reference TRBV7-2 and TRBJ2-7, the complete variable domain reads GAGVSQSPSNKVTEKGKDVELRCDPISGHTALYWYRQSLGQGLEFLIYFQGNSAPDKSGLPSDRFSAERTGGSVSTLTIQRTQQEDSAVYLCASSFRTGGYFSYEQYFGPGTRLTVT.